This entry describes one TCR beta chain. Assay: immunoSEQ multiplex PCR; the TCRdb copy retains only in-frame clones and omits some. The sample has 100,000 to 150,000 clones; 80% to 95% are singletons. This sample was included in a study of control samples from healthy donors and cancer patients. V was cut by 0 bases and J by 1 base, with 7 bases left in between. Germline values: CDR1 LNHDA, CDR2 SQIVND (reference sequence). The CDR3 consists of 15 residues. The origin of this receptor is a woman in her fifties or sixties in good health. The chain has TRBV19 and TRBJ1-5; a possible D gene is TRBD1 (5 bases). What was sequenced was blood. This CDR3 is CASSIERGSNQPQHF. The CDR3 DNA follows: TGTGCCAGTAGTATAGAAAGGGGAAGCAATCAGCCCCAGCATTTT.